The 25 T cell receptor beta chains presented below share a single source sample, sequenced in a study of blood T cell repertoires in COVID-19. Sequenced by immunoSEQ multiplex PCR; TCRdb stores in-frame clones only, minus some. The top ten hold about a tenth of the sample, which has about 180,000 clones, 70% to 90% seen once. The sample consisted of peripheral blood. Source of these receptors: a human donor with active or convalescent COVID-19. The donor label of this sample is uncertain.

This clone was observed once. The V gene is TRBV9, the J gene TRBJ2-6; a possible D gene is TRBD1 (5 bases). The ends were cut back, 2 bases at V and 3 bases at J, with 9 bases in the middle. The CDR3 totals 15 residues. Germline CDR1 SGDLS, CDR2 YYNGEE. The CDR3 sequence: CASSVDRIGANVLTF. CDR3 in DNA: TGTGCCAGCAGCGTCGACAGAATTGGGGCCAACGTCCTGACTTTC.

For the CDR3, the DNA is TGTGCCAGCAGCTTAGGAGCGGGAGCAACCTACGAGCAGTACTTC. Translation gives CASSLGAGATYEQYF. The rearrangement joins TRBV11-1 to TRBJ2-7; 8 bases align to TRBD2. Trimming took 1 base from V and 2 from J; bases not matched to a gene: 4. CDR3 length: 15 amino acids. The germline CDR1 and CDR2 sequences are SGHAT and FQDESV (reference sequence).

The rearrangement joins TRBV27 to TRBJ2-3; TRBD1 matches at 7 bases. Trimming at V came to 11 bases and at J to 1 base, leaving 6 bases not matched to a gene. The CDR3 runs to 13 residues. Per the germline V gene, CDR1 is MNHEY and CDR2 is SMNVEV (reference sequence). The CDR3 spells CASRDRGTDTQYF. The CDR3 nucleotides read TGTGCCTCCCGGGACAGAGGCACAGATACGCAGTATTTT.

The chain carries TRBV10-2 and TRBJ1-5; 9 bases are a match to TRBD1. V was clipped by 6 bases and J by 0 bases; unmatched bases: 0. Germline CDR1 is WSHSY and CDR2 is SAAADI. This CDR3 region has 14 residues. The CDR3 region has the DNA TGCGCCAGCAGGGGACAGGGTAGCAATCAGCCCCAGCATTTT. Its translation: CASRGQGSNQPQHF.

This clone came up a few times. The rearrangement links TRBV6-2 or TRBV6-3 to TRBJ2-3, with 8 bases fitting TRBD2. The CDR3 has 15 residues. After removal of 5 bases from V and 2 bases from J, the junction contained 6 bases not matched to a gene. Per the germline V gene, CDR1 is MNHEY and CDR2 is SVGEGT. CDR3 amino acids: CASSGGLGYTDTQYF. Written as DNA, the CDR3 is TGTGCCAGCAGTGGGGGACTAGGGTACACAGATACGCAGTATTTT.

In DNA form, the CDR3 reads TGTGCCAGCTCACAGGGACAGCCACCGAACAATGAGCAGTTCTTC. Its protein is CASSQGQPPNNEQFF. The chain carries TRBV18 and TRBJ2-1; TRBD1 aligns across 7 bases. CDR3 size: 15 residues. Losses at the gene ends were 4 bases for V and 5 bases for J; bases not matched to a gene: 8. In germline, CDR1 is KGHSH, CDR2 LQKENI. Complete variable domain (other parts from reference TRBV18 and TRBJ2-1): NAGVMQNPRHLVRRRGQEARLRCSPMKGHSHVYWYRQLPEEGLKFMVYLQKENIIDESGMPKERFSAEFPKEGPSILRIQQVVRGDSAAYFCASSQGQPPNNEQFFGPGTRLTVL.

V usage is TRBV24-1 and J usage is TRBJ2-2, with 14 bases aligning to TRBD2. V trimming: 9 bases; J trimming: 4 bases; junction bases outside the gene matches: 0. The CDR3 runs 14 residues. Germline V gene lookup returns CDR1 KGHDR and CDR2 SFDVKD. CDR3 sequence (DNA): TGTGCCACCGGGACTAGCGGGAGCACCGGGGAGCTGTTTTTT. Translating gives CATGTSGSTGELFF.

The chain recombines TRBV2 with TRBJ2-1; no reliable D call. The CDR3 has 12 amino acids. The germline V gene has CDR1 SNHLY and CDR2 FYNNEI. V lost 3 bases to trimming and J lost 9 bases, with 9 bases between them. CDR3 residues: CASSDLFSEQFF. DNA for the CDR3: TGTGCCAGCAGTGATTTGTTCTCTGAGCAGTTCTTC.

This rearrangement joins TRBV6-5 to TRBJ2-7; 8 positions match TRBD2. CDR1 MNHEY and CDR2 SVGAGI come from the germline V gene. V lost 11 bases and J lost 2; bases outside the gene matches: 14. The CDR3 has 15 amino acids. The CDR3 is CAAESQGRGAYEQYF. Written as DNA, the CDR3 is TGTGCCGCCGAAAGCCAAGGGCGGGGGGCCTACGAGCAGTACTTC.

J is TRBJ2-3 and V is TRBV28, with a weak D call TRBD2 (6 bases). This CDR3 contains 14 residues. CDR1 is MDHEN, CDR2 SYDVKM, per germline. Trimming took off 5 bases at V and 2 bases at J, with 11 bases between the two ends. DNA of the CDR3: TGTGCCAGCAGTCCGACTAGGGCCACAGATACGCAGTATTTT. This encodes CASSPTRATDTQYF.

The gene calls are TRBV9 and TRBJ2-7; possible D gene TRBD2, 5 bases. This CDR3 region has 12 residues. V lost 4 bases to trimming and J lost 6 bases, with 11 bases between them. The germline V gene has CDR1 SGDLS and CDR2 YYNGEE. For the CDR3, the DNA is TGTGCCAGCAGCCTCGGCGAGGGCGAGCAGTACTTC. Translating it yields CASSLGEGEQYF.

The genes are TRBV28 and TRBJ1-2; TRBD1 matches 8 bases. This CDR3 region has 15 residues. Germline V gene sequence: CDR1 MDHEN, CDR2 SYDVKM. The V and J ends lost 7 bases and 5 bases, in that order; junction bases with no gene match: 12. The CDR3: CASIETGALRYGYTF. CDR3 sequence (DNA): TGTGCCAGCATCGAGACAGGGGCCCTTAGATATGGCTACACCTTC.

The chain combines TRBV18 with TRBJ2-2, with a possible D match to TRBD1 (6 bases). Germline V gene data show CDR1 as KGHSH and CDR2 as LQKENI. V was clipped by 3 bases and J by 3 bases, with 14 bases between them. The CDR3 contains 16 residues. DNA of the CDR3: TGTGCCAGCTCACCTTACAGGGATCGGGACACCGGGGAGCTGTTTTTT. It translates to CASSPYRDRDTGELFF.

CDR3 sequence: CASSLGQGKIHGYTF. CDR3 in DNA: TGTGCCAGCAGCTTGGGACAGGGGAAAATTCATGGCTACACCTTC. The rearrangement uses TRBV5-6 and TRBJ1-2; 8 bases are shared with TRBD1. Losses at the gene ends were 0 bases for V and 6 bases for J; bases not matched to a gene: 7. This CDR3 is 15 amino acids long. In germline, CDR1 is SGHDT, CDR2 YYEEEE.

This chain connects TRBV19 to TRBJ2-7; 7 positions match TRBD1. Germline-derived CDR1 and CDR2 are LNHDA and SQIVND (reference sequence). The V segment lost 4 bases and the J segment 0 bases; nucleotides outside the gene matches: 3. This CDR3 contains 14 residues. This chain's CDR3 is CASSKQGSSYEQYF. In DNA, the CDR3 is TGTGCCAGTAGTAAACAGGGGAGCTCCTACGAGCAGTACTTC.

The chain carries TRBV18 and TRBJ1-1, with TRBD1 matching 7 bases. The V gene's germline CDR1 is KGHSH and CDR2 LQKENI. With V trimmed by 6 bases and J by 5 bases, 12 bases remained unmatched. This CDR3 comprises 15 residues. CDR3 sequence (DNA): TGTGCCAGCTCCGCCCTCGGACAGGTCCCGACTGAAGCTTTCTTT. It is translated as CASSALGQVPTEAFF.

This clone was seen more than once but under ten times. This chain uses TRBV4-2 with TRBJ1-6; D may be TRBD1 (6 bases). The CDR3 sequence is 15 residues long. V was shortened by 0 bases and J by 7 bases, with 10 bases between the two germline ends. Per germline, CDR1 LGHNA and CDR2 YNFKEQ. The CDR3 here is CASSQERGSNSPLHF. CDR3 coding DNA: TGTGCCAGCAGCCAAGAGAGGGGGTCAAATTCACCCCTCCACTTT.

This chain links TRBV13 with TRBJ2-3; D might be TRBD1 (6 bases). Germline V gene sequence: CDR1 PRHDT, CDR2 FYEKMQ (reference sequence). This CDR3 is 14 amino acids long. Trimming took 3 bases from V and 0 from J, leaving 7 bases between them. CDR3 sequence: CASSLRGSTDTQYF. CDR3 in DNA: TGTGCCAGCAGCTTGAGGGGGAGCACAGATACGCAGTATTTT.

V and J are TRBV6-5 and TRBJ1-1; 8 positions agree with TRBD1. The V gene end was trimmed by 6 bases and the J gene end by 4 bases; junction bases not matched to a gene: 4. Germline V CDR1 and CDR2: MNHEY, SVGAGI. This CDR3 contains 13 residues. CDR3 in amino acids: CASRDTGGTEAFF. CDR3 sequence (DNA): TGTGCCAGCAGGGATACAGGGGGCACTGAAGCTTTCTTT.

The chain uses TRBV18 and TRBJ2-1; possibly TRBD2 for D (6 bases). V dropped 0 bases and J dropped 4 bases, with 16 bases sitting between them. The CDR3 runs 17 residues. Germline V gives CDR1 KGHSH, CDR2 LQKENI. CDR3 bases: TGTGCCAGCTCACCACCGGTCTGGGGAGGTTCGTACAATGAGCAGTTCTTC. Its protein is CASSPPVWGGSYNEQFF.

CDR3 amino acids: CASSVGVRGSSYEQYF. CDR3 DNA sequence: TGTGCCAGCAGCGTAGGAGTCAGGGGGAGTTCCTACGAGCAGTACTTC. V is TRBV9 and J is TRBJ2-7; TRBD1 aligns across 7 bases. The V and J ends lost 0 bases and 1 base, in that order; junction bases with no gene match: 7. The CDR3 runs 16 residues. Germline CDR1 SGDLS, CDR2 YYNGEE.

This clone was counted once. The V call is TRBV7-8, the J call TRBJ1-1, with TRBD1 matching over 7 bases. The junction had 8 bases not matched to a gene; V was cut back by 1 base and J by 0 bases. This CDR3 is built from 17 residues. CDR1 is SGHVS, CDR2 FQNEAQ, per germline. DNA of the CDR3: TGTGCCAGCAGCTTAGAAACAGGGGCACCCTTGAACACTGAAGCTTTCTTT. It encodes CASSLETGAPLNTEAFF. Drawing the rest from reference TRBV7-8 and TRBJ1-1, the complete variable domain is GAGVSQSPRYKVAKRGQDVALRCDPISGHVSLFWYQQALGQGPEFLTYFQNEAQLDKSGLPSDRFFAERPEGSVSTLKIQRTQQEDSAVYLCASSLETGAPLNTEAFFGQGTRLTVV.

The chain joins TRBV7-3 to TRBJ2-3; a weak D match, TRBD1 (6 bases). This CDR3 spans 14 amino acids. The germline V gene has CDR1 SGHTA and CDR2 FQGTGA. V lost 4 bases to trimming and J lost 8 bases, with 16 bases between them. Here the CDR3 DNA reads TGTGCCAGCAGCTCTGGGGCCCCAGGGGTTACGCAGTATTTT. Translated, it gives CASSSGAPGVTQYF.

The CDR3 region has the DNA TGTGCCAGCAGCCGACAGACAGGGGGCGATGGAGGGGAGCTGTTTTTT. This sequence encodes CASSRQTGGDGGELFF. J is TRBJ2-2 and V is TRBV14, with 10 bases matching TRBD1. This CDR3 is 16 amino acids long. CDR1 is SGHDN and CDR2 is FVKESK in the germline V gene. Germline trimming cut 4 bases from V and 8 bases from J; bases unmatched to any gene: 10. Full variable domain (remainder filled in from reference TRBV14 and TRBJ2-2): EAGVTQFPSHSVIEKGQTVTLRCDPISGHDNLYWYRRVMGKEIKFLLHFVKESKQDESGMPNNRFLAERTGGTYSTLKVQPAELEDSGVYFCASSRQTGGDGGELFFGEGSRLTVL.

The chain joins TRBV6-5 to TRBJ2-1; D possibly corresponds to TRBD1 (6 bases). The germline V gene encodes CDR1 MNHEY and CDR2 SVGAGI. V dropped 6 bases and J dropped 1 base, with 10 bases sitting between them. The CDR3 is made up of 14 amino acids. CDR3 protein: CASRRTGSYNEQFF. CDR3 sequence (DNA): TGTGCCAGCAGGCGTACAGGGTCCTACAATGAGCAGTTCTTC.